These 2 T cell receptor beta chains came from one sample sequenced in a study of blood T cell repertoires in COVID-19. TCRdb's copy holds only in-frame clones and misses some; the assay was immunoSEQ multiplex PCR. The top ten clones hold about 7.4% of a sample with some 100,000 clones, approximately 84% of them seen once. The sample consisted of peripheral blood. The receptor set was obtained from a man under 40 in a cohort sampled during active COVID-19.

This chain uses TRBV6-5 with TRBJ1-3; weak D call: TRBD1 (5 bases). This CDR3 region has 13 residues. The germline V gene has CDR1 MNHEY and CDR2 SVGAGI. Trimming stripped 8 bases from V and 2 bases from J, with 10 bases between. The CDR3 here is CASLARAGNTIYF. The CDR3 bases are TGTGCCAGCCTGGCCAGGGCTGGAAACACCATATATTTT.

The gene calls are TRBV9 and TRBJ2-7, with a tentative D call TRBD1 (5 bases). CDR1 is SGDLS and CDR2 is YYNGEE in the germline V gene. Trimming took 0 bases from V and 2 from J, leaving 9 bases between them. The CDR3 spans 14 residues. The chain's CDR3 is CASSVAGPTYEQYF. The CDR3 DNA sequence: TGTGCCAGCAGCGTAGCAGGGCCGACCTACGAGCAGTACTTC.